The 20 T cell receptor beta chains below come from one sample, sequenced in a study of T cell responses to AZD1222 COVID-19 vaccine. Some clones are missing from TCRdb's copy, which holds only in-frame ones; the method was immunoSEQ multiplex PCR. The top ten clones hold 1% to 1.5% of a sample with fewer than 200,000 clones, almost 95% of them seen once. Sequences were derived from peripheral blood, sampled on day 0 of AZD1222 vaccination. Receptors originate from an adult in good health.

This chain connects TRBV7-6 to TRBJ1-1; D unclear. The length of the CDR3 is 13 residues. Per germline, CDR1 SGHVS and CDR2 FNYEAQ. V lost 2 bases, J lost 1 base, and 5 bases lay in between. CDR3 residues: CASSLSRNTEAFF. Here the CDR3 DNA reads TGTGCCAGCAGCTTATCGAGGAACACTGAAGCTTTCTTT.

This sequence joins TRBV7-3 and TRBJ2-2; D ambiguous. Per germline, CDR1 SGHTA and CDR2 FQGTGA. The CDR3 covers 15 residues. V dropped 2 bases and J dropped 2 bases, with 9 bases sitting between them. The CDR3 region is CASSLVGYNTGELFF. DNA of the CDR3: TGTGCCAGCAGCTTAGTAGGGTATAACACCGGGGAGCTGTTTTTT.

Here the CDR3 DNA reads TGTGCCAGCTCCCTCCAAGGACTACCCTACAATGAGCAGTTCTTC. Amino acid sequence: CASSLQGLPYNEQFF. The rearrangement joins TRBV18 to TRBJ2-1; D possibly corresponds to TRBD2 (6 bases). Between the trimmed V and J ends, which lost 6 bases and 2 bases, there was a span of 14 bases. CDR1 KGHSH and CDR2 LQKENI come from the germline V gene. The CDR3 spans 15 residues.

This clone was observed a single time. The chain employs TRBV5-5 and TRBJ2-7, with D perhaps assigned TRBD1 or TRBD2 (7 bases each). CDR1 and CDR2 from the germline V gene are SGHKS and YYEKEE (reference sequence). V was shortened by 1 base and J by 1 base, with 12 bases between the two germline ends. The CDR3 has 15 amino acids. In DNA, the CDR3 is TGTGCCAGCAGCTTGACCAGGGGGGGATCCTACGAGCAGTACTTC. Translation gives CASSLTRGGSYEQYF.

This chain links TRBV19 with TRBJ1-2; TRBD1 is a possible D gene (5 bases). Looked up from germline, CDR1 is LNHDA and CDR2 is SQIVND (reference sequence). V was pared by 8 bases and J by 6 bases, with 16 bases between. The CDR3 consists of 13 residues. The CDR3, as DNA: TGTGCCAGTCTCCCCCGGGGGAGAGATGGCTACACCTTC. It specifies CASLPRGRDGYTF.

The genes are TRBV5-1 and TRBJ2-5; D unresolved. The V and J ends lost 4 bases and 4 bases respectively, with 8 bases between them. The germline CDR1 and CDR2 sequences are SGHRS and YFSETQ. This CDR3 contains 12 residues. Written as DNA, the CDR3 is TGCGCCAGCAGCCCACCCGGAGAGACCCAGTACTTC. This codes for CASSPPGETQYF.

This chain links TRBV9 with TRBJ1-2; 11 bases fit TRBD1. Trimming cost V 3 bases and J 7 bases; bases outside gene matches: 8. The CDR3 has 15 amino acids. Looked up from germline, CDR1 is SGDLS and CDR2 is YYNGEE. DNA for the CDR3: TGTGCCAGCAGCGGGACAGGGGGCATGTCTTTTGGCTACACCTTC. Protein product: CASSGTGGMSFGYTF. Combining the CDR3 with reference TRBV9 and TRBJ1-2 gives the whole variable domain DSGVTQTPKHLITATGQRVTLRCSPRSGDLSVYWYQQSLDQGLQFLIQYYNGEERAKGNILERFSAQQFPDLHSELNLSSLELGDSALYFCASSGTGGMSFGYTFGSGTRLTVV.

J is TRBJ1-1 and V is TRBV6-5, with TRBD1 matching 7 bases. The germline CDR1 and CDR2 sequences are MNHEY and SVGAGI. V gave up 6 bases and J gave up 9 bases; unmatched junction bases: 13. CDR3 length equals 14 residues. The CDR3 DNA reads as TGTGCCAGCAGGGTGACGGAGGGGGCCGCTAAAGCTTTCTTT. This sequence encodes CASRVTEGAAKAFF.

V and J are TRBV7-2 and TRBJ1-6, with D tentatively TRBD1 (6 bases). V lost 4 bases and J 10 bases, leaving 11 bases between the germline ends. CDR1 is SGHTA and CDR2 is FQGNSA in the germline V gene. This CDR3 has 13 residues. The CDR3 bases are TGTGCCAGCAGCTCAGGGGTTGGGTCACCCCTCCACTTT. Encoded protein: CASSSGVGSPLHF.

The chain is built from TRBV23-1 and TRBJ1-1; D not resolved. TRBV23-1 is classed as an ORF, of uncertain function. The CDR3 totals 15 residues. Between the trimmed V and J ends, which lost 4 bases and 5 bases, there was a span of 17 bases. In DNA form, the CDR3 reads TGCGCCAGCAGTCCCCCCTGGGCGCCTGGAACTGAAGCTTTCTTT. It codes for CASSPPWAPGTEAFF.

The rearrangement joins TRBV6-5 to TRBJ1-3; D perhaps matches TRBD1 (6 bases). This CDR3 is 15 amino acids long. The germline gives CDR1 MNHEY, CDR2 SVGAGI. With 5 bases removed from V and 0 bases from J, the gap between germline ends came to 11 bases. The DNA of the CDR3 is TGTGCCAGCAGTCGCCTGGACAGCTCTGGAAACACCATATATTTT. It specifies CASSRLDSSGNTIYF.

CDR3 sequence: CASSLGGREQYF. The DNA of the CDR3 is TGTGCCAGCAGCTTGGGGGGCCGCGAGCAGTACTTC. This rearrangement joins TRBV5-6 to TRBJ2-7; the D gene is possibly TRBD1 (5 bases). V gave up 0 bases and J gave up 6 bases, with 7 bases separating them. CDR1 is SGHDT and CDR2 is YYEEEE in the germline V gene. The CDR3 covers 12 residues.

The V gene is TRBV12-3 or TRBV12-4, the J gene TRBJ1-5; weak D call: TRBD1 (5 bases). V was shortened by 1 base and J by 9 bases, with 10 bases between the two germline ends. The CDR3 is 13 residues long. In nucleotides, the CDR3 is TGTGCCAGCAGTTTAGGGGGGACCTCGCCCCAGCATTTT. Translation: CASSLGGTSPQHF.

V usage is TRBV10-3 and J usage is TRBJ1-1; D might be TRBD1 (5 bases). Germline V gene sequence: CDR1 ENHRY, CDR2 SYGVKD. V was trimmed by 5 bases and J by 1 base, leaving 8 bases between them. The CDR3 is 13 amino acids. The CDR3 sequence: CAISYQGNTEAFF. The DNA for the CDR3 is TGTGCCATCAGTTATCAGGGGAACACTGAAGCTTTCTTT.

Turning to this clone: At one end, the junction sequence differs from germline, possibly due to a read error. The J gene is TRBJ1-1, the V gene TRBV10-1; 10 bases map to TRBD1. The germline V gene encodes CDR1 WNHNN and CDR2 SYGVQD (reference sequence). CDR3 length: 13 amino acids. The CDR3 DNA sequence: TGCGCCAGCAGTGAGATGGGACAGGGGCTTATCATCTTT. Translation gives CASSEMGQGLIIF.

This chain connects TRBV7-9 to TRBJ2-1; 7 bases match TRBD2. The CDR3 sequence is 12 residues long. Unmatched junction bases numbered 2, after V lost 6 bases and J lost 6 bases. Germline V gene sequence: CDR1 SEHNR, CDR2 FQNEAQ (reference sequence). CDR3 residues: CASRGLSNEQFF. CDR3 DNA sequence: TGTGCCAGCAGGGGACTAAGCAATGAGCAGTTCTTC.

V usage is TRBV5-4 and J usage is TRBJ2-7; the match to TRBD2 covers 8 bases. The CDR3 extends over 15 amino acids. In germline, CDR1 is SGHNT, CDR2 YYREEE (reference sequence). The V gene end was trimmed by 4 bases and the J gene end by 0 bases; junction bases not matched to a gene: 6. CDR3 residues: CASSRSGEVSYEQYF. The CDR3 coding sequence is TGTGCCAGCAGCCGTAGCGGGGAGGTCTCCTACGAGCAGTACTTC.

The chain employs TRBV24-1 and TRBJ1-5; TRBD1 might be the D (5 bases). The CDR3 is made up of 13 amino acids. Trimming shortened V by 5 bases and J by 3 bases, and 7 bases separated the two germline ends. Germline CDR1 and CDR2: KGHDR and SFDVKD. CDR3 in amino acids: CATSGGVNQPQHF. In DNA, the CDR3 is TGTGCCACCAGTGGAGGGGTCAATCAGCCCCAGCATTTT.

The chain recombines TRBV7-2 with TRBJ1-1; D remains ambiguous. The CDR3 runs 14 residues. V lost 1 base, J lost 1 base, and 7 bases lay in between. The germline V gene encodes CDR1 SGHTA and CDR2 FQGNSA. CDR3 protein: CASSLEQQNTEAFF. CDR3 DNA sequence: TGTGCCAGCAGCTTAGAACAGCAGAACACTGAAGCTTTCTTT.

CDR3 nucleotides: TGTGCCAGCAGCTTAGTGGGCAGCTACACTGAAGCTTTCTTT. This sequence encodes CASSLVGSYTEAFF. The rearrangement joins TRBV7-9 to TRBJ1-1; D is unresolved. The germline V gene encodes CDR1 SEHNR and CDR2 FQNEAQ (reference sequence). This CDR3 region has 14 residues. V lost 1 base to trimming and J lost 3 bases, with 9 bases between them. The full variable domain, with the rest looked up from reference TRBV7-9 and TRBJ1-1, is DTGVSQNPRHKITKRGQNVTFRCDPISEHNRLYWYRQTLGQGPEFLTYFQNEAQLEKSRLLSDRFSAERPKGSFSTLEIQRTEQGDSAMYLCASSLVGSYTEAFFGQGTRLTVV.